The clone carrying this TCR beta chain was seen ten or more times. Its antigen is undetermined. The sample belongs to a study of T-cell reconstitution after alpha-beta-depleted transplantation in children. General study findings and limits: Surviving recipient T cells and thymic progenitors underlay high day-60 TCRbeta diversity in some patients. One year post-transplant, T-cell counts and diversity were largely derived from T cells produced anew.

Deletions cut 4 bases from V and 4 bases from J, with 7 bases between. The CDR3 sequence is 13 residues long. Library preparation (for TCRbeta) was performed with unique molecular identifiers. MiXCR, applied by TCRdb to the PCR reads, yields one record per CDR3 protein. Counted here are about 150,000 distinct CDR3 sequences, more than 9.5% occurring once; the ten biggest clones make up around 14%. This clonotype originated in a boy younger than 10 with acute myeloid leukemia, due to receive a stem cell transplant. V usage is TRBV12-3 or TRBV12-4 and J usage is TRBJ1-4; perhaps TRBD1 as D (6 bases). The sample was PBMCs, taken before TCRalphabeta/CD19-depleted stem cell transplant. CDR3 in amino acids: CASSWDNNEKLFF. CDR3 nucleotides: TGTGCCAGCAGTTGGGACAATAATGAAAAACTGTTTTTT.